The clone carrying this TCR beta chain was detected once. Its antigen is unidentified. This entry is derived from a study of vaccination and CD4 T cells after COVID-19. Study-level information: In culture, cells were exposed to overlapping spike peptides from SARS-CoV-2, HCoV-NL63, HCoV-OC43 and HCoV-229E.

Sequencing of DNA taken from cultured CD4+ T cells relied on the Oncomine TCR Beta short-read assay. TCRdb re-called the PCR reads with MiXCR, one entry per CDR3 protein. The sample includes approximately 19,000 distinct CDR3 sequences, roughly 55% of them seen just once. J lost 3 bases, V lost 4 bases, and 5 bases had no gene match. The CDR3 sequence is 13 residues long. Germline V gene lookup returns CDR1 SQVTM and CDR2 ANQGSEA. Noted treatment: approximately 11-day PBMC culture with coronavirus spike peptide pools or control peptides (ViraFEST assay). The chain has TRBV29-1 and TRBJ1-1; 7 bases fit TRBD1. The source is a human donor who had recovered from COVID-19. The starting material was CD4+ T cells from blood, cultured in vitro, obtained after SARS-CoV-2 vaccination. CDR3 sequence reads: CSVAWGQHTEAFF. Here the CDR3 DNA reads TGCAGCGTTGCTTGGGGACAGCACACTGAAGCTTTCTTT.